This TCR beta chain was sequenced in a study of neurological immune-mediated disorders. Whole-study findings and limits: One cluster of related CDR3 sequences contained, by phylogenetic grouping, the repertoires of 18 of 34 multiple sclerosis patients and formed a possible signature.

TCRdb re-called the 5' RACE reads through MiXCR, storing one row per CDR3 protein. The data hold around 44,000 distinct CDR3 sequences, with roughly 2.5% observed a single time. J lost 4 bases, V lost 8 bases, and 5 bases had no gene match. The length of the CDR3 is 13 residues. Looked up from germline, CDR1 is MNHEY and CDR2 is SVGEGT. This clonotype was seen at least ten times. The antigen is unknown. Sequences were obtained from PBMCs. The genes are TRBV6-2 or TRBV6-3 and TRBJ1-5, with TRBD1 identical over 7 bases. This TCR was sampled from a man aged 25-40 years with multiple sclerosis. The CDR3 is CASWDRHNQPQHF. The CDR3 DNA reads as TGTGCCAGCTGGGACAGACATAATCAGCCCCAGCATTTT.